This is a list of T cell receptor beta chains from one sample in a study of radiation and T cells in renal cell carcinoma. Repertoires were generated with immunoSEQ multiplex PCR, while TCRdb's copy carries only in-frame clones and drops some. The table records about 170,000 clones, roughly nine tenths of them present only once. The sample consisted of blood, taken from a patient whose treatment included radiotherapy and nephrectomy. The origin of the receptors is a woman between 50 and 59 years old with renal cell carcinoma. CDR3s include the opening cysteine and the closing phenylalanine or tryptophan. The D gene is left open where the match is weak. Not every row has a clone size; where given, it reads once, few, many or a size class.

TRBV9,TRBJ1-1,NA,NA,CASSLGPGNTEAFF,TGTGCCAGCAGCTTGGGACCTGGCAACACTGAAGCTTTCTTT
TRBV9,TRBJ2-1,NA,once,CASSVGWGYNEQFF,TGTGCCAGCAGCGTTGGGTGGGGCTACAATGAGCAGTTCTTC
TRBV30,TRBJ2-1,NA,NA,CASTAGPGNEQFF,TGTGCCTCCACGGCGGGTCCCGGCAATGAGCAGTTCTTC
TRBV5-3,TRBJ2-3,NA,NA,CARSRGSGRSSTDTQYF,TGTGCCAGAAGCCGTGGATCGGGGCGTTCTAGCACAGATACGCAGTATTTT
TRBV18,TRBJ1-5,TRBD1,NA,CASSTRQGEGQPQHF,TGTGCCAGCTCAACCAGGCAGGGGGAAGGGCAGCCCCAGCATTTT
TRBV12-5,TRBJ1-3,NA,NA,CASGPPGDSGNTIYF,TGTGCTAGTGGCCCCCCCGGCGACTCTGGAAACACCATATATTTT
TRBV5-4,TRBJ2-7,NA,NA,CASSLATGISYEQYF,TGTGCCAGCAGCCTGGCCACAGGAATTTCCTACGAGCAGTACTTC
TRBV4-2,TRBJ2-3,NA,NA,CASSQGAIRGDTQYF,TGTGCCAGCAGCCAAGGGGCGATAAGAGGAGATACGCAGTATTTT
TRBV27,TRBJ1-1,TRBD1,NA,CASRADRGRNTEAFF,TGTGCCAGCAGGGCGGACAGGGGTCGAAACACTGAAGCTTTCTTT
TRBV5-4,TRBJ2-3,TRBD2,NA,CASSAGLAFASTDTQYF,TGTGCCAGCAGCGCGGGACTAGCTTTCGCTAGCACAGATACGCAGTATTTT
TRBV2,TRBJ1-1,TRBD1,NA,CASSFDRGVKNTEAFF,TGTGCCAGCAGTTTTGACAGGGGGGTTAAAAACACTGAAGCTTTCTTT
TRBV5-1,TRBJ2-3,NA,NA,CASSLRTPSTDTQYF,TGCGCCAGCAGCTTACGAACTCCTAGCACAGATACGCAGTATTTT
TRBV30,TRBJ1-1,NA,NA,CAWSVNMRTEAFF,TGTGCCTGGAGTGTTAATATGAGGACTGAAGCTTTCTTT
TRBV10-2,TRBJ2-2,NA,NA,CASRDRSTGELFF,TGCGCCAGCAGGGACAGATCCACCGGGGAGCTGTTTTTT
TRBV6-5,TRBJ1-5,NA,NA,CASSYGATHQPQHF,TGTGCCAGCAGTTACGGGGCCACCCATCAGCCCCAGCATTTT
TRBV5-6,TRBJ2-3,NA,NA,CASSLDGYSTDTQYF,TGTGCCAGCAGCTTGGATGGATACAGCACAGATACGCAGTATTTT
TRBV19,TRBJ1-2,NA,NA,CASSIGWQGPNYGYTF,TGTGCCAGTAGTATAGGTTGGCAGGGCCCCAACTATGGCTACACCTTC
TRBV2,TRBJ2-1,NA,NA,CASSVGPPAYNEQFF,TGTGCCAGCAGTGTAGGGCCCCCCGCCTACAATGAGCAGTTCTTC
TRBV2,TRBJ2-3,TRBD1,NA,CASSILQGTDTQYF,TGTGCCAGCAGTATACTACAGGGGACAGATACGCAGTATTTT
TRBV7-9,TRBJ2-1,TRBD2,NA,CASSLRQRTSGDNEQFF,TGTGCCAGCAGCTTAAGACAACGGACTAGCGGGGACAATGAGCAGTTCTTC
TRBV12-5,TRBJ2-1,TRBD1,NA,CASASRTGDNEQFF,TGTGCTAGTGCTTCCCGGACAGGGGACAATGAGCAGTTCTTC
TRBV6-6,TRBJ2-1,TRBD2,NA,CASRTGLAGYNEQFF,TGTGCCAGCAGGACAGGACTAGCGGGCTACAATGAGCAGTTCTTC
TRBV6-1,TRBJ2-2,TRBD2,NA,CASSVERGGLSGELFF,TGTGCCAGCAGTGTTGAGCGGGGGGGCTTGTCCGGGGAGCTGTTTTTT
TRBV29-1,TRBJ1-3,NA,NA,CSVEGTSGNTIYF,TGCAGCGTTGAAGGAACCTCTGGAAACACCATATATTTT
TRBV6-4,TRBJ1-1,NA,NA,CASSDETGEFPMNTEAFF,TGTGCCAGCAGTGACGAGACAGGTGAGTTTCCGATGAACACTGAAGCTTTCTTT
TRBV6-5,TRBJ1-5,NA,NA,CASSYGAEPGNQPQHF,TGTGCCAGCAGTTACGGGGCAGAACCAGGCAATCAGCCCCAGCATTTT
TRBV30,TRBJ1-2,NA,NA,CAWSEGPGGYTF,TGTGCCTGGAGTGAGGGCCCCGGCGGCTACACCTTC
TRBV6-5,TRBJ1-2,NA,NA,CASSYVQADGYTF,TGTGCCAGCAGTTACGTCCAGGCCGATGGCTACACCTTC
TRBV5-1,TRBJ1-6,NA,NA,CASSLGGQQYNSPLHF,TGCGCCAGCAGCTTGGGTGGACAGCAATATAATTCACCCCTCCACTTT
TRBV5-1,TRBJ2-5,TRBD2,NA,CASSLDSGGTQETQYF,TGCGCCAGCAGCTTGGATAGCGGGGGGACCCAAGAGACCCAGTACTTC
TRBV7-8,TRBJ1-4,NA,NA,CASSPVGRTTNEKLFF,TGTGCCAGCAGCCCGGTGGGCCGAACAACTAATGAAAAACTGTTTTTT
TRBV7-9,TRBJ1-2,NA,NA,CASSSPTRSPGAPGSGYTF,TGTGCCAGCAGCTCACCGACGCGGAGCCCAGGGGCCCCGGGTAGTGGCTACACCTTC
TRBV5-1,TRBJ2-3,TRBD2,NA,CASSSQLAGVDTQYF,TGCGCCAGCAGCTCGCAACTAGCGGGGGTAGATACGCAGTATTTT
TRBV20-1,TRBJ2-7,NA,NA,CSARGDNEQYF,TGCAGTGCTAGAGGGGACAACGAGCAGTACTTC
TRBV7-9,TRBJ1-1,TRBD1,few,CASSFGQGWNTEAFF,TGTGCCAGCAGCTTCGGACAGGGTTGGAACACTGAAGCTTTCTTT